This T cell receptor beta chain came from a study of T cells in Graves' hyperthyroidism and ophthalmopathy (dated by TCRdb to between 2017 and 2020). As for the study more broadly: Peripheral blood was sampled at the time of initial diagnosis, prior to any treatment. To identify TCR V-J signatures that set the groups apart, the researchers used a discovery cohort of about a hundred patients, made up of 40 to 45 with Graves' ophthalmopathy and 57 with stable Graves' hyperthyroidism. Prospective prediction of ophthalmopathy was tested in an independent validation cohort consisting of 18 to 20 hyperthyroidism patients and some 17 patients who later progressed to ophthalmopathy. The roughly 91 discovery patients were randomly divided into training and test sets at a 7:3 ratio. In addition, the study compared T-cell repertoires in thyroid tissue and in blood from over 5 Graves' hyperthyroidism patients. After blood sampling, hyperthyroidism patients were treated with methimazole at a starting dose of 30 mg daily, and ophthalmopathy patients were treated with high-dose intravenous methylprednisolone. TCR Vbeta CDR3 sequencing of fewer than 150 peripheral blood samples (approximately 44 ophthalmopathy, 75 to 85 hyperthyroidism and roughly 17 progressor patients) is reported in the paper. Results the study describes overall, beyond this receptor: Sample size was not statistically predetermined, and blinding of investigators to group allocation was not performed. In validation, progression to ophthalmopathy was predicted by the model with approximately 67% sensitivity and 72.22% specificity, a median of approximately 6.5 months before onset. Blood samples also contained most of the expanded thyroid clonotypes (frequency above 0.001), which suggests that blood repertoires may reflect thyroid immune responses. A model built on a 13 V-J signature distinguished ophthalmopathy from stable hyperthyroidism, reaching roughly 88% sensitivity and under 84% specificity in cross-validation and 80%/75% in testing.

A patient counted as having stable Graves' hyperthyroidism if no progression to ophthalmopathy occurred over 18 months of follow-up. Hyperthyroidism patients were newly diagnosed, had a disease duration of under 2 months, and were aged 18 to 65 years. The study excluded patients with uncontrolled infections, other autoimmune diseases, pregnancy or lactation. Diagnoses were based on clinical symptoms, serum thyroxine and TRAb, thyroid ultrasound and orbital computed tomography. Ficoll-Paque density gradient centrifugation was used to isolate PBMCs from around 10 ml of fresh peripheral blood. Total RNA was extracted with Trizol reagent, and quality was checked on an Agilent 2100 Bioanalyzer. The TCR beta CDR3 regions were amplified from the RNA transcripts. The first round of RT-PCR for the TCR CDR3 was performed with the HTBI primer set and the Qiagen OneStep RT-PCR kit. Libraries were constructed in a second round of multiplex PCR, after which size selection and purification were performed. Sequencing of the libraries was done on an Illumina HiSeq2000 using paired-end 100 bp reads. The study's processing was this. SOAPnuke was used to process the raw data, with reads discarded if the reads contained adapters or uncalled bases, had a mean Phred below 15, or lacked an exact constant-primer or identifier match. High-quality paired reads were merged using COPE v1.2.5, and each unique nucleotide sequence was defined as a clonotype. MiTCR v1.1 was used to align the clonotypes against IMGT TRBV, TRBD and TRBJ reference segments. Analysis was restricted to V-J combinations with a frequency above 0.0001, which covered about 99% of repertoires. A TCS score was defined as the ratio of F50 (clonal expansion) to E x V (chaos), with BLOSUM62-based TCRdist applied between CDR3 peptides within each V-J. Welch's t-statistics and random forest reduced just over 500 V-J features to 10 to 15, which were used in a naive Bayes classifier (R e1071). Using fastp at Q25 and MiXCR, TCRdb reprocessed the public reads and kept productive beta chains. Identical CDR3 protein sequences are pooled into one entry, listed with their most common genes and DNA. TCRdb, rather than the study authors, made the V and J calls. The sample includes fewer than 900,000 distinct CDR3 sequences, with about 16% observed a single time. The ten largest clones add up to around 8.1% of the sample.

For this clonotype: The specificity of this receptor is unknown. No per-base quality is available; no much larger clone lies one base away.

The germline V gene supplies CDR1 MNHEY and CDR2 SVGEGT. The V end loses 6 bases and the J end loses 7 bases, and a stretch of 15 bases separates them. The CDR3 goes from the cysteine to the phenylalanine over 14 residues. The sequence is cut down to CDR3 DNA, 42 bases in frame from base 1. The sample comprised blood. This receptor was taken from a young man with Graves' hyperthyroidism. The V gene is TRBV6-2 or TRBV6-3 and the J gene is TRBJ2-2, with the D segment possibly TRBD1 or TRBD2, each aligning over 6 bases. The encoded CDR3 is CASSEGGGSGELFF. The base sequence is TGTGCCAGCAGCGAGGGGGGTGGGAGCGGGGAGCTGTTTTTT.